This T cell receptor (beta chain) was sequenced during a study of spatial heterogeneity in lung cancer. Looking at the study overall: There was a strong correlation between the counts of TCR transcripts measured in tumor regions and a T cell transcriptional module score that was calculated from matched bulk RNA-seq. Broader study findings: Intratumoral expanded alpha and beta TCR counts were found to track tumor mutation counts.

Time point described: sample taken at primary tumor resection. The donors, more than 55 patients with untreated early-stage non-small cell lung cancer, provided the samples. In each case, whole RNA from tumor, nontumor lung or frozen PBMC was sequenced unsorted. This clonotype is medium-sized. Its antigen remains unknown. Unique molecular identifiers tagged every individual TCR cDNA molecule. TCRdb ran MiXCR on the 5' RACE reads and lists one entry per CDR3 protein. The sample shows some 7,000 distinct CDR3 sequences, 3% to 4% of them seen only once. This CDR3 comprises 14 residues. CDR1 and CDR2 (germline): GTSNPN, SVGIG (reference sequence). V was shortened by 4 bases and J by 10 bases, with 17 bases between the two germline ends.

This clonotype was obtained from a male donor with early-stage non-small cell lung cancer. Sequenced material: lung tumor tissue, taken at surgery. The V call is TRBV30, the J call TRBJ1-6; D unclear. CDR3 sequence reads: CAWNNVLEGSPLHF. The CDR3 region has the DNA TGTGCCTGGAATAACGTACTTGAAGGGTCACCCCTCCACTTT.